This T cell receptor (beta chain) was identified during a study of T cells after yellow fever vaccination. One entry per CDR3 protein results from TCRdb running MiXCR on the 5' RACE reads. Of 400,000 to 450,000 distinct CDR3 sequences in the sample, around 20% are singletons; the top ten hold 18%. Losses at the gene ends were 1 base for V and 5 bases for J; bases not matched to a gene: 6. The CDR3 sequence is 15 residues long. CDR1 and CDR2 (germline): MGHDK, SYGVNS. The V gene is TRBV25-1, the J gene TRBJ1-1; 8 nucleotides line up with TRBD1. This TCR derives from a man aged 18 to 35 who received the YFV17D yellow fever vaccine. The starting material was PBMCs, obtained before the yellow fever booster vaccination. CDR3 in DNA: TGTGCCAGCAGTGAATCGTTGACAGGGGAAACTGAAGCTTTCTTT. This translates into CASSESLTGETEAFF. The variable domain in full, with the rest retrieved from reference TRBV25-1 and TRBJ1-1, is EADIYQTPRYLVIGTGKKITLECSQTMGHDKMYWYQQDPGMELHLIHYSYGVNSTEKGDLSSESTVSRIRTEHFPLTLESARPSHTSQYLCASSESLTGETEAFFGQGTRLTVV.